This entry describes one T cell receptor beta chain. This CDR3 is missing its conserved last phenylalanine or tryptophan, likely due to a read error. Genomic DNA acted as the template from which TCR beta VDJ combination and CDR3 sequence profiling were carried out. TCRdb reprocessed the reads with MiXCR, giving one entry per CDR3 protein. The sample holds around 430,000 distinct CDR3 sequences, roughly 34% seen once. With V trimmed by 0 bases and J by 2 bases, 5 bases remained unmatched. CDR1 and CDR2 (germline): SGHRS, YFSETQ. The CDR3 totals 16 residues. This sample is part of a study of CD8+CD57+ T cells in acquired aplastic anemia. All sequencing subjects had displayed CD8+CD57+ cell expansion on flow cytometry.

This TCR came from a human donor with aplastic anemia. Sequenced material: sorted CD4+, CD8+, or CD8+CD57+ T cells (not recorded which) from PBMCs. The V call is TRBV5-1, the J call TRBJ2-7, with 10 bases matching TRBD2. The CDR3 reads CASSLVPSGSTYEQYS. The CDR3 DNA is TGCGCCAGCAGCTTGGTTCCTAGCGGGAGCACCTACGAGCAGTACTCC.